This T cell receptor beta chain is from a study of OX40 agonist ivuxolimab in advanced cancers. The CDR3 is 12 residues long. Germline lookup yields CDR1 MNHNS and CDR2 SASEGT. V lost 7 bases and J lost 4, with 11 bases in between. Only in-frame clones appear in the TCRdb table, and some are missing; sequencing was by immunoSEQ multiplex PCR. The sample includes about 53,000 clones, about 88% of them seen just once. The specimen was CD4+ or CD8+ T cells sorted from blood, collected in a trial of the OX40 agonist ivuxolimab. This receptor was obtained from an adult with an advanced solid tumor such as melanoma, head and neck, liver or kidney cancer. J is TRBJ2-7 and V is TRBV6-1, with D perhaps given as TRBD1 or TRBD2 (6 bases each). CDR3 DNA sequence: TGTGCCAGCAAGGAGGGGGGATACGAGCAGTACTTC. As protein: CASKEGGYEQYF.